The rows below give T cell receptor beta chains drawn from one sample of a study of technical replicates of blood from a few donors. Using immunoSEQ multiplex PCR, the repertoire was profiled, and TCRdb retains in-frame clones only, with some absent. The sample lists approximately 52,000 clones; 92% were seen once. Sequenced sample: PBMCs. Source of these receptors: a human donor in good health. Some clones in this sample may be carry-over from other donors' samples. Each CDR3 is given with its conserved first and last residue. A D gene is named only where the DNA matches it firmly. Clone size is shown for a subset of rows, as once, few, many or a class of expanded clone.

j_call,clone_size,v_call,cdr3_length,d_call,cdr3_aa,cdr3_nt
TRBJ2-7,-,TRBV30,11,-,CAWTSGDEQYF,TGTGCCTGGACCTCCGGGGACGAGCAGTACTTC
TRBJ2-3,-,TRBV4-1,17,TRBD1,CASSQASTGGLTDTQYF,TGCGCCAGCAGCCAAGCATCGACAGGGGGCCTCACAGATACGCAGTATTTT
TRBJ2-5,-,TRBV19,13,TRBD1,CASSDRVGLAQYF,TGTGCCAGTAGCGACAGGGTCGGACTCGCCCAGTACTTC
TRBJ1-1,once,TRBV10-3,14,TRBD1,CAIRGQGLNTEAFF,TGTGCCATCAGGGGACAGGGTTTGAACACTGAAGCTTTCTTT
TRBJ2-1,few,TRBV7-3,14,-,CASSFRAHTDEQFF,TGTGCCAGCAGCTTCAGGGCCCACACGGATGAGCAGTTCTTC
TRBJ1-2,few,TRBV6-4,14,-,CASSDSRGIYGYTF,TGTGCCAGCAGTGACTCGCGTGGTATCTATGGCTACACCTTC
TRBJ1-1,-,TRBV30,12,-,CAWGVLNTEAFF,TGTGCCTGGGGAGTCCTGAACACTGAAGCTTTCTTT
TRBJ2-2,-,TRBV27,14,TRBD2,CASSLMRGAWELFF,TGTGCCAGCAGTTTAATGCGGGGGGCGTGGGAGCTGTTTTTT
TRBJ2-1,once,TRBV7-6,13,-,CASSLWSENEQFF,TGTGCCAGCAGCTTATGGTCCGAGAATGAGCAGTTCTTC
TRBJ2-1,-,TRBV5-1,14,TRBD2,CASSPTAGGNEQFF,TGCGCCAGCAGCCCGACAGCGGGGGGGAATGAGCAGTTCTTC
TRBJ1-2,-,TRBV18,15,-,CASSPSAQDNYGYTF,TGTGCCAGCTCACCGTCCGCCCAGGATAACTATGGCTACACCTTC
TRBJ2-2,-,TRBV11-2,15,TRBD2,CASSLGRELTGELFF,TGTGCCAGCAGCTTAGGGCGGGAGCTCACCGGGGAGCTGTTTTTT
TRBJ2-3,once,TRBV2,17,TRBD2,CASSVRTSGGTTDTQYF,TGTGCCAGCAGCGTTAGGACTAGCGGGGGTACCACAGATACGCAGTATTTT
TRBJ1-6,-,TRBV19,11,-,CASGPASPLHF,TGTGCCAGTGGGCCGGCCTCACCCCTCCACTTT
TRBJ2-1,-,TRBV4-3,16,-,CASSQSIGESYNEQFF,TGCGCCAGCAGCCAGTCCATCGGGGAGAGTTACAATGAGCAGTTCTTC
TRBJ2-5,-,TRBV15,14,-,CATSRGQDQETQYF,TGTGCCACCAGCAGAGGACAGGATCAAGAGACCCAGTACTTC
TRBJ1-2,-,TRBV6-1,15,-,CASSGGGRDNYGYTF,TGTGCCAGCAGTGGGGGGGGTAGGGATAACTATGGCTACACCTTC
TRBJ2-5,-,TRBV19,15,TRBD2,CASSMEGSGSKTQYF,TGTGCCAGTAGTATGGAGGGGAGCGGGAGTAAGACCCAGTACTTC
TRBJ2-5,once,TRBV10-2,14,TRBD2,CASTQVGGSETQYF,TGCGCCAGCACCCAGGTCGGCGGGAGTGAGACCCAGTACTTC
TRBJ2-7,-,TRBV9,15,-,CASSVEPRSLREQYF,TGTGCCAGCAGCGTAGAGCCGCGGAGCTTGCGCGAGCAGTACTTC
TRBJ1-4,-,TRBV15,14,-,CATSRDRGNEKLFF,TGTGCCACCAGCAGAGATAGGGGTAATGAAAAACTGTTTTTT
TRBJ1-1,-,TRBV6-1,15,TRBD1,CASSLGGTGVTEAFF,TGTGCCAGCAGTTTGGGAGGGACAGGGGTAACTGAAGCTTTCTTT
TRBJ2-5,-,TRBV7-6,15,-,CASSLERGLPETQYF,TGTGCCAGCAGCTTAGAAAGGGGCCTACCAGAGACCCAGTACTTC
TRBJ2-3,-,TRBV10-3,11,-,CAISLGDTQYF,TGTGCCATCAGCCTAGGAGATACGCAGTATTTT
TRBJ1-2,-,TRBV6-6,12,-,CASTYDSYGYTF,TGTGCCAGCACCTACGACAGCTATGGCTACACCTTC
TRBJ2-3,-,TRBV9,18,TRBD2,CASSVGYLAGGSTDTQYF,TGTGCCAGCAGCGTAGGGTATCTAGCGGGAGGTAGCACAGATACGCAGTATTTT
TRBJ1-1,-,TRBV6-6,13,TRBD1,CASSWGQRTEAFF,TGTGCCAGCAGTTGGGGACAGCGAACTGAAGCTTTCTTT
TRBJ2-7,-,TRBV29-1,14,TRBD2,CSVLSGRRGYEQYF,TGCAGCGTTCTAAGCGGGAGGAGGGGATACGAGCAGTACTTC
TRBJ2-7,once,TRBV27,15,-,CASGGTASYPYEQYF,TGTGCCAGCGGGGGGACTGCCTCTTATCCCTACGAGCAGTACTTC
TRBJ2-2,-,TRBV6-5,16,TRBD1,CASSYRLPQGAGELFF,TGTGCCAGCAGTTACCGATTACCACAGGGGGCCGGGGAGCTGTTTTTT
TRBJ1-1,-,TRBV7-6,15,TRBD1,CASSLASTGYTEAFF,TGTGCCAGCAGCTTAGCTTCGACAGGGTACACTGAAGCTTTCTTT
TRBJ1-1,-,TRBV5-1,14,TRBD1,CASSPRGENTEAFF,TGCGCCAGCAGCCCCAGGGGGGAGAACACTGAAGCTTTCTTT
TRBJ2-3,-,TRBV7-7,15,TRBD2,CASSSSGTSGDTQYF,TGTGCCAGCAGCTCCTCCGGGACTAGCGGAGATACGCAGTATTTT
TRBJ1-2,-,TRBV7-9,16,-,CASSFRGSGVGYGYTF,TGTGCCAGCAGCTTCCGAGGGTCGGGGGTAGGCTATGGCTACACCTTC
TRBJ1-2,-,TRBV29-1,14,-,CSVEDEAVNYGYTF,TGCAGCGTTGAAGATGAGGCAGTCAACTATGGCTACACCTTC
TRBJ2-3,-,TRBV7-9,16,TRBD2,CASSALGTSGSYTQYF,TGTGCCAGCAGCGCCCTTGGGACTAGCGGGAGTTATACGCAGTATTTT
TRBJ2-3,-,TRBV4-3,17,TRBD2,CASSYSGVSGVRDTQYF,TGCGCCAGCAGCTACTCCGGGGTTAGCGGGGTGAGAGATACGCAGTATTTT
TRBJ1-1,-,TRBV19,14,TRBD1,CASSIYRDSTEAFF,TGTGCCAGTAGTATCTATCGGGACAGCACTGAAGCTTTCTTT
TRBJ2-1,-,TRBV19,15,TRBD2,CASSTGGSSYNEQFF,TGTGCCAGTAGTACCGGGGGGAGCTCCTACAATGAGCAGTTCTTC
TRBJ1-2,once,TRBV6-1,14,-,CASSEVGGSSGYTF,TGTGCCAGCAGTGAAGTCGGAGGTTCCTCTGGCTACACCTTC
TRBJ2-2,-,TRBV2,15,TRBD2,CASSAGTRGAGELFF,TGTGCCAGCAGCGCCGGGACTAGGGGGGCCGGGGAGCTGTTTTTT
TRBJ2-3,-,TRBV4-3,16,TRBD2,CASSRGTSGGTDTQYF,TGCGCCAGCAGCCGCGGGACTAGCGGGGGCACAGATACGCAGTATTTT
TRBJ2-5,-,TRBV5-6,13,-,CASSLGGPETQYF,TGTGCCAGCAGCTTAGGAGGTCCCGAGACCCAGTACTTC
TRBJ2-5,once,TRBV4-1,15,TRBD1,CASSQEFDRGETQYF,TGCGCCAGCAGCCAAGAATTTGACAGGGGAGAGACCCAGTACTTC
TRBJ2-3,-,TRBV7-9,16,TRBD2,CASSTGLAGVSDTQYF,TGTGCCAGCAGCACGGGACTAGCGGGAGTTTCAGATACGCAGTATTTT
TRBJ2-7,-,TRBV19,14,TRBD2,CASSITAGGYEQYF,TGTGCCAGTAGTATAACAGCGGGGGGATACGAGCAGTACTTC
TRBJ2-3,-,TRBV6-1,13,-,CASSDGPPGTQYF,TGTGCCAGCAGTGATGGGCCGCCCGGTACGCAGTATTTT
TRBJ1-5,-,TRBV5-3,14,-,CARSLRQDNQPQHF,TGTGCCAGAAGCTTACGACAGGACAATCAGCCCCAGCATTTT
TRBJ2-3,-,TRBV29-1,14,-,CSVEPGQGEDTQYF,TGCAGCGTAGAACCCGGCCAGGGTGAGGATACGCAGTATTTT
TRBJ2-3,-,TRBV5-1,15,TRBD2,CASTTSGGSTDTQYF,TGCGCCAGCACCACTAGCGGGGGGAGCACAGATACGCAGTATTTT
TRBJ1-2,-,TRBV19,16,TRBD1,CASSTGGQGAHYGYTF,TGTGCCAGTAGTACGGGCGGACAGGGGGCGCACTATGGCTACACCTTC
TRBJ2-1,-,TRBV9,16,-,CASSPQGWASYNEQFF,TGTGCCAGCAGCCCCCAGGGGTGGGCCTCCTACAATGAGCAGTTCTTC
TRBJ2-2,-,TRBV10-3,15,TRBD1,CAISRTGGITGELFF,TGTGCCATCAGTCGGACAGGGGGAATCACCGGGGAGCTGTTTTTT
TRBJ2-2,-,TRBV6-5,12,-,CASSRRAGELFF,TGTGCCAGCAGTAGGCGGGCCGGGGAGCTGTTTTTT
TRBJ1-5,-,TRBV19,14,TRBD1,CASSSRDRVKPQHF,TGTGCCAGTAGTTCCCGGGACAGGGTTAAGCCCCAGCATTTT
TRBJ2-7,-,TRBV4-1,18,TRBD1,CASSLLPAGGRTHYEQYF,TGCGCCAGCAGCCTCCTTCCGGCAGGGGGCCGTACCCACTACGAGCAGTACTTC
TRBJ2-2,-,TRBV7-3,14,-,CASSPRPNTGELFF,TGTGCCAGCAGCCCCAGGCCCAACACCGGGGAGCTGTTTTTT
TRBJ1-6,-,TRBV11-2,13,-,CASSLTGGSPLHF,TGTGCCAGCAGCTTAACCGGGGGGTCACCCCTCCACTTT
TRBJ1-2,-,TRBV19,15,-,CASRQQRNVNYGYTF,TGTGCCAGTAGGCAACAGCGGAATGTAAACTATGGCTACACCTTC